This entry is about one TCR beta chain. The sample is drawn from a study of blood T cell repertoires in COVID-19. In the study overall: Samples taken during acute and convalescent COVID-19 were collected in the United States, Italy and Spain. T cells, B-cell-depleted T cells, or PBMCs provided the cDNA or gDNA that served as material.

In the study's own analysis: Estimates of nucleated cell counts were drawn from the amplification of reference gene primers. Clones were read by immunoSEQ multiplex PCR, and TCRdb kept only the in-frame ones, dropping some. That table gives V, J and clone size, and the DNA gave D and trimming. Of 250,000 to 350,000 clones listed, approximately 85% are singletons. For recovered donors of Cohort 3, there were two negative PCRs, clearance, or symptom resolution. The germline gives CDR1 MNHEY, CDR2 SVGAGI. The CDR3 is 15 residues long. The V segment lost 5 bases and the J segment 5 bases; nucleotides outside the gene matches: 7.

This receptor was taken from a woman under 40 who had recovered from COVID-19. Sequencing was performed on PBMCs or T cells enriched from blood (not recorded which). This chain connects TRBV6-5 to TRBJ1-4, with 8 bases that match TRBD1. Here the CDR3 DNA reads TGTGCCAGCAGTCACCAGGGGGCGCCGAATGAAAAACTGTTTTTT. This codes for CASSHQGAPNEKLFF.